This is a list of T cell receptor beta chains from one sample in a study of T-cell memory formation after mild COVID-19. From the 5' RACE reads, TCRdb called clonotypes with MiXCR, one entry per CDR3 protein. Here the sample spans about 62,000 distinct CDR3 sequences, about a tenth being singletons. Source material: PBMCs or a T cell subset sorted from them (not recorded which). The source of these receptors is a man aged 18-30 years who had mild COVID-19 (a few samples of this study predate the infection). Cell type and time point are not known. Each CDR3 is given with its conserved first and last residue. D genes are given only for firm matches. The size of a clone is reported for some rows only, either as once, few or many, or as a class for expanded clones.

CDR3 DNA: TGTGCCATCACCAGCGGATCTAGCACAGATACGCAGTATTTT
CDR3 protein: CAITSGSSTDTQYF
D gene: NA
J gene: TRBJ2-3
clone size: many
V gene: TRBV10-3

CDR3 DNA: TGTGCCAGCAGCCCTAAGGGCGGCGGGGGCACAGATACGCAGTATTTT
CDR3 protein: CASSPKGGGGTDTQYF
D gene: NA
J gene: TRBJ2-3
clone size: many
V gene: TRBV7-3

CDR3 DNA: TGTGCCAGCAGCTGGACCATCCAAGAGACCCAGTACTTC
CDR3 protein: CASSWTIQETQYF
D gene: NA
J gene: TRBJ2-5
clone size: few
V gene: TRBV7-2

CDR3 DNA: TGCGCCAGCAGCCAAGATCGCGCGGGCTACGAGCAGTACTTC
CDR3 protein: CASSQDRAGYEQYF
D gene: NA
J gene: TRBJ2-7
clone size: many
V gene: TRBV4-3

CDR3 DNA: TGTGCCAGCAGCTGGAAAGTAGGTCAGGGGAATGAAAAACTGTTTTTT
CDR3 protein: CASSWKVGQGNEKLFF
D gene: NA
J gene: TRBJ1-4
clone size: few
V gene: TRBV5-4

CDR3 DNA: TGTGCCAGCAGCCGATCGACAGGGCCTGGCTACACCTTC
CDR3 protein: CASSRSTGPGYTF
D gene: TRBD1
J gene: TRBJ1-2
clone size: NA
V gene: TRBV7-2

CDR3 DNA: TGTGCCAGCAGATCAACAGGGCTAGCCAAAAACATTCAGTACTTC
CDR3 protein: CASRSTGLAKNIQYF
D gene: NA
J gene: TRBJ2-4
clone size: NA
V gene: TRBV7-2

CDR3 DNA: TGCAGTGCTCCACAGGGGGCTAACTATGGCTACACCTTC
CDR3 protein: CSAPQGANYGYTF
D gene: TRBD1
J gene: TRBJ1-2
clone size: few
V gene: TRBV20-1

CDR3 DNA: TGTGCCAGCAGTTCACCCCACTCTGGGGCCAACGTCCTGACTTTC
CDR3 protein: CASSSPHSGANVLTF
D gene: NA
J gene: TRBJ2-6
clone size: NA
V gene: TRBV28

CDR3 DNA: TGCGCCAGCAGCTCCGGTCGGGACTCGGCGAACACCGGGGAGCTGTTTTTT
CDR3 protein: CASSSGRDSANTGELFF
D gene: NA
J gene: TRBJ2-2
clone size: many
V gene: TRBV5-1

CDR3 DNA: TGTGCCATCAGGGACGCTAGAAGCAATCAGCCCCAGCATTTT
CDR3 protein: CAIRDARSNQPQHF
D gene: NA
J gene: TRBJ1-5
clone size: NA
V gene: TRBV10-3

CDR3 DNA: TGTGCCAGCAGTTGGGTCCCGGGACAGGGGGTAGTTGAGCAGTTCTTC
CDR3 protein: CASSWVPGQGVVEQFF
D gene: TRBD1
J gene: TRBJ2-1
clone size: many
V gene: TRBV7-2

CDR3 DNA: TGTGCCAGCGGCTATGCAGCGTCCTACGAGCAGTACTTC
CDR3 protein: CASGYAASYEQYF
D gene: NA
J gene: TRBJ2-7
clone size: many
V gene: TRBV5-5

CDR3 DNA: TGTGCCAGTCAGAAAATTAGGGATGGTAGGGATACGCAGTATTTT
CDR3 protein: CASQKIRDGRDTQYF
D gene: NA
J gene: TRBJ2-3
clone size: many
V gene: TRBV19

CDR3 DNA: TGCAGCGTTGCGCGACAGGGGGAAGGGCAGTACTTC
CDR3 protein: CSVARQGEGQYF
D gene: TRBD1
J gene: TRBJ2-7
clone size: NA
V gene: TRBV29-1